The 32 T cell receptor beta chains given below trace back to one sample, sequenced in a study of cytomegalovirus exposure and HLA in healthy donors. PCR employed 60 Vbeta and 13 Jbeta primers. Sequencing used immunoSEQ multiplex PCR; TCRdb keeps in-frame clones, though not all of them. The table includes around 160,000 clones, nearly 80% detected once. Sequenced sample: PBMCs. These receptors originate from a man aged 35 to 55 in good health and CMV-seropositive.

The DNA of the CDR3 is TGCAGCGTTGTGATACATACCGGGACTAGTAAAGAGACCCAGTACTTC. It yields the protein CSVVIHTGTSKETQYF. The chain carries TRBV29-1 and TRBJ2-5; 8 nucleotides align to TRBD2. Trimming removed 4 bases from V and 3 bases from J; junction bases left unmatched: 13. This CDR3 has 16 amino acids. CDR1 is SQVTM and CDR2 is ANQGSEA in the germline V gene.

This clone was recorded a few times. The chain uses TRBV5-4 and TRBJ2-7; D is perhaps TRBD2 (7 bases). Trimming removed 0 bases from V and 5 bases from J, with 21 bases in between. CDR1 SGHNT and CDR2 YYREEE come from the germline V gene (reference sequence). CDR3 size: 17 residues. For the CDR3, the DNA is TGTGCCAGCAGCTTGGCCCTGGGGGGGGGCCAGTACCACGAGCAGTACTTC. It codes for CASSLALGGGQYHEQYF.

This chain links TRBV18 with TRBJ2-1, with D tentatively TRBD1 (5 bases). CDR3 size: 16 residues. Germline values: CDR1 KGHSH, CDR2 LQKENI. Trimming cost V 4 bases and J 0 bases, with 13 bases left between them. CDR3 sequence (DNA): TGTGCCAGCTCACAAAGACAGCAAAGCTCCTACAATGAGCAGTTCTTC. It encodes CASSQRQQSSYNEQFF.

In DNA form, the CDR3 reads TGTGCCAGCAGTCCCCGACAGAGCAATCAGCCCCAGCATTTT. Protein product: CASSPRQSNQPQHF. The chain recombines TRBV2 with TRBJ1-5; D is possibly TRBD1 (5 bases). CDR1 is SNHLY, CDR2 FYNNEI, per germline. Trimming removed 5 bases from V and 1 base from J, with 9 bases in between. This CDR3 spans 14 amino acids. Looking up the rest from reference TRBV2 and TRBJ1-5 gives the full variable domain: EPEVTQTPSHQVTQMGQEVILRCVPISNHLYFYWYRQILGQKVEFLVSFYNNEISEKSEIFDDQFSVERPDGSNFTLKIRSTKLEDSAMYFCASSPRQSNQPQHFGDGTRLSIL.

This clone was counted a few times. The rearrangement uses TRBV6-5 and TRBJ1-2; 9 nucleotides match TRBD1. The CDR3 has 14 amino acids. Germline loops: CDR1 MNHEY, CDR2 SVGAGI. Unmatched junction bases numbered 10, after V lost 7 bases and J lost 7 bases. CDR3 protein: CASTLRTGVVGYTF. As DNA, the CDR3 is TGTGCCAGCACCCTTCGGACAGGGGTAGTTGGCTACACCTTC.

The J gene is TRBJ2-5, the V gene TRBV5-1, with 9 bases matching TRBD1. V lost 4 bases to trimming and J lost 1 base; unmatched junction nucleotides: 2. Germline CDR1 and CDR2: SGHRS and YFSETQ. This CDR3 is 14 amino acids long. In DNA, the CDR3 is TGCGCCAGCAGCGCGGGACAGGGCCAAGAGACCCAGTACTTC. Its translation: CASSAGQGQETQYF.

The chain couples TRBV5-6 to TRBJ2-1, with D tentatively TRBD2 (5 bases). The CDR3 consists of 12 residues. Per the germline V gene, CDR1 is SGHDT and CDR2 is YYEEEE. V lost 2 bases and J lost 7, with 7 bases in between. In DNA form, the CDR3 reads TGTGCCAGCAGCTTCGGGGTAAATGAGCAGTTCTTC. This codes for CASSFGVNEQFF.

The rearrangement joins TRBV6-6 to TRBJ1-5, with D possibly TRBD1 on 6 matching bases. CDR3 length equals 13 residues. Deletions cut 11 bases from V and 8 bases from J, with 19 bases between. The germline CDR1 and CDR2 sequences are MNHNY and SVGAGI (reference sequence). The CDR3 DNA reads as TGTGCCGGAACAGGGCGCCCGGAGGAGCCCCAGCATTTT. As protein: CAGTGRPEEPQHF.

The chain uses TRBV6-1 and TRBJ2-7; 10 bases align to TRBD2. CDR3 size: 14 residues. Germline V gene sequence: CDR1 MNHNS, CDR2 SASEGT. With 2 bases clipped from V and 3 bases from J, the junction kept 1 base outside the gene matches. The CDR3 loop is CASSERLAGYEQYF. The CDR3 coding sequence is TGTGCCAGCAGTGAACGACTAGCGGGCTACGAGCAGTACTTC.

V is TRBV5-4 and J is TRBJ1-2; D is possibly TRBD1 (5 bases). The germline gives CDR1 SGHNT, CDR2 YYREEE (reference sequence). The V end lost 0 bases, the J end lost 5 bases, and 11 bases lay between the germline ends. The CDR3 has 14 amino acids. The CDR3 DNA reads TGTGCCAGCAGCTTGGGACAGCCACCTTATGGCTACACCTTC. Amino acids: CASSLGQPPYGYTF.

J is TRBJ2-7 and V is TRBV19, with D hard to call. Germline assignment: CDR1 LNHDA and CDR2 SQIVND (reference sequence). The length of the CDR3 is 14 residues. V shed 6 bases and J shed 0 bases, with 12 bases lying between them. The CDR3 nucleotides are TGTGCCAGTAGGTGGCCTCCTCACTCCTACGAGCAGTACTTC. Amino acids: CASRWPPHSYEQYF.

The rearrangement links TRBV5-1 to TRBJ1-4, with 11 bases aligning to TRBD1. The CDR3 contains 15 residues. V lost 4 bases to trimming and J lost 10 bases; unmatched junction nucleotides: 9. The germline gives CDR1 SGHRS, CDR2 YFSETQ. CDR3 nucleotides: TGCGCCAGCAGCCAACCGGGACAGGGGGACTCAAAACTGTTTTTT. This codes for CASSQPGQGDSKLFF.

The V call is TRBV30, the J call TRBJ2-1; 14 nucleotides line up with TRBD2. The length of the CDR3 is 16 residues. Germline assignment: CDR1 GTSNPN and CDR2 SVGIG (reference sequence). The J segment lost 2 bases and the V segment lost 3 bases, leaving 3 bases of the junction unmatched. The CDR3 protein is CAWRGTSGRTYNEQFF. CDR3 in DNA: TGTGCCTGGAGAGGGACTAGCGGGAGAACCTACAATGAGCAGTTCTTC. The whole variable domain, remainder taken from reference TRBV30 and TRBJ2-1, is SQTIHQWPATLVQPVGSPLSLECTVEGTSNPNLYWYRQAAGRGLQLLFYSVGIGQISSEVPQNLSASRPQDRQFILSSKKLLLSDSGFYLCAWRGTSGRTYNEQFFGPGTRLTVL.

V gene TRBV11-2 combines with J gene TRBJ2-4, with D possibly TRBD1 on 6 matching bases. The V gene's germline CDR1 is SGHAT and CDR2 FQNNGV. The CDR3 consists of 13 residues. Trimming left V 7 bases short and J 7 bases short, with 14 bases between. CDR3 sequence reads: CASNRQAENIQYF. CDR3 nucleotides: TGTGCCAGCAACCGACAGGCTGAGAACATTCAGTACTTC.

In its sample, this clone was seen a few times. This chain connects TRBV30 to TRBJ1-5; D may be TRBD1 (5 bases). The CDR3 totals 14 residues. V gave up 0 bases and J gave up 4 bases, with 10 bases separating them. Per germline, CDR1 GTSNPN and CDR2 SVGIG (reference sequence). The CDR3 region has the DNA TGTGCCTGGAGTGTATCGGGGGATAATCAGCCCCAGCATTTT. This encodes CAWSVSGDNQPQHF. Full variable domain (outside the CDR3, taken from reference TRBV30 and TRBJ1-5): SQTIHQWPATLVQPVGSPLSLECTVEGTSNPNLYWYRQAAGRGLQLLFYSVGIGQISSEVPQNLSASRPQDRQFILSSKKLLLSDSGFYLCAWSVSGDNQPQHFGDGTRLSIL.

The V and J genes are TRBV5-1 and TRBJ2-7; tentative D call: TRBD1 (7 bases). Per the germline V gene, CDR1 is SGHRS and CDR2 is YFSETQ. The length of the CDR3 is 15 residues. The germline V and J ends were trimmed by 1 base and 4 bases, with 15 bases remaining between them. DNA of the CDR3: TGCGCCAGCAGCTTGTCTCCCAGGGGGGCGTACGAGCAGTACTTC. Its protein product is CASSLSPRGAYEQYF.

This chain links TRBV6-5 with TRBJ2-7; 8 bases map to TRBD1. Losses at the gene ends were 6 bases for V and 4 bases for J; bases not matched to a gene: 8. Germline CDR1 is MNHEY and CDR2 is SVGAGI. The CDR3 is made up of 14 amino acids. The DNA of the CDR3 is TGTGCCAGCAGGGATGGACAGGGACCTTACGAGCAGTACTTC. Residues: CASRDGQGPYEQYF.

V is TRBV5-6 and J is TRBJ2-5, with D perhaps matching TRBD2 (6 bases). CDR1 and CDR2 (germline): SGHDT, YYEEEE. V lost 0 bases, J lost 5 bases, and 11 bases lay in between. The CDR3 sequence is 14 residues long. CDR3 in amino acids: CASSLEAGTETQYF. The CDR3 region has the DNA TGTGCCAGCAGCTTGGAGGCGGGAACGGAGACCCAGTACTTC.

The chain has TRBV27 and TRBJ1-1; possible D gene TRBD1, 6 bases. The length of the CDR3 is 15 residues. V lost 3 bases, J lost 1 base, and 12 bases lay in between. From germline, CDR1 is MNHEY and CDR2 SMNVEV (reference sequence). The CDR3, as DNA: TGTGCCAGCAGTTTTTTAGGGGGGGCGAACACTGAAGCTTTCTTT. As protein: CASSFLGGANTEAFF.

This CDR3 is CAISDLRGMGTSGSPRPNEQFF. The DNA for the CDR3 is TGTGCCATCAGCGATTTGAGGGGGATGGGTACTAGCGGGAGCCCGAGACCCAATGAGCAGTTCTTC. The gene calls are TRBV10-3 and TRBJ2-1; 11 bases map to TRBD2. The CDR3 contains 22 residues. Germline CDR1 ENHRY, CDR2 SYGVKD. J lost 6 bases, V lost 6 bases, and 28 bases had no gene match.

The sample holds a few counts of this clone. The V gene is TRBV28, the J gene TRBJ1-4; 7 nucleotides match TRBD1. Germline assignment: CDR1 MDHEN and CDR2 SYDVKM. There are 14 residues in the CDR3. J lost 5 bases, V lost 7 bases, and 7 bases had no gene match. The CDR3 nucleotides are TGTGCCAGCACCATGGGACAGTTCAATGAAAAACTGTTTTTT. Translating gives CASTMGQFNEKLFF.

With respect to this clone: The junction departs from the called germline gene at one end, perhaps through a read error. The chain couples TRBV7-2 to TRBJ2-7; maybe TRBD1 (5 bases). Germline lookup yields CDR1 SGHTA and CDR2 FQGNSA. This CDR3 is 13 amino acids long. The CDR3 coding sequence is TGTGCCAGCACCTTAGGACACTCCTACGAGCAGTACTTC. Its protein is CASTLGHSYEQYF.

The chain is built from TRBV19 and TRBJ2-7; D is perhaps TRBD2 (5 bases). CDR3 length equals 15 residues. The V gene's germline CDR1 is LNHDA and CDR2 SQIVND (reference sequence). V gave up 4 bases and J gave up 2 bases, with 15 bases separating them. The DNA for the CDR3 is TGTGCCAGTAGTACGCCGGGATTACCACCCTACGAGCAGTACTTC. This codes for CASSTPGLPPYEQYF.

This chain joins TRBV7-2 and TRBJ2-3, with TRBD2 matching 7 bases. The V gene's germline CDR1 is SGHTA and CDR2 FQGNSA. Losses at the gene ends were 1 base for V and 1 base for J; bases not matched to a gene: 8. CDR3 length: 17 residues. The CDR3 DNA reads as TGTGCCAGCAGCTTAGGAGGGGCGGGAGTTCGCACAGATACGCAGTATTTT. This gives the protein CASSLGGAGVRTDTQYF.

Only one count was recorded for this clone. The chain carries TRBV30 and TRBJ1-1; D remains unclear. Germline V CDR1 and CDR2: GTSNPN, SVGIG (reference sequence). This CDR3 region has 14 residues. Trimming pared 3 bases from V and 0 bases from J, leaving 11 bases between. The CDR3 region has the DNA TGTGCCTGGAGGGCCCGCCTCATGAACACTGAAGCTTTCTTT. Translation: CAWRARLMNTEAFF.

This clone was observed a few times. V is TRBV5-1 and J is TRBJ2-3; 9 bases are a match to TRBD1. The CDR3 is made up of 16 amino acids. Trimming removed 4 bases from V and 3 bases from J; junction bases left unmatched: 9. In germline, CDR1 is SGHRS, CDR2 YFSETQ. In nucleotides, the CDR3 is TGCGCCAGCAGCAGCCGGACAGGGGACCCAACAGATACGCAGTATTTT. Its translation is CASSSRTGDPTDTQYF.

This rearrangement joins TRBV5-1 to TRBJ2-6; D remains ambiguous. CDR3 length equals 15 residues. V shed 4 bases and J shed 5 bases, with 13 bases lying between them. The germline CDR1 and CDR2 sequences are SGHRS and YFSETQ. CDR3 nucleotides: TGCGCCAGCAGCGGAACTAACGCTAGGGCCAACGTCCTGACTTTC. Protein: CASSGTNARANVLTF.

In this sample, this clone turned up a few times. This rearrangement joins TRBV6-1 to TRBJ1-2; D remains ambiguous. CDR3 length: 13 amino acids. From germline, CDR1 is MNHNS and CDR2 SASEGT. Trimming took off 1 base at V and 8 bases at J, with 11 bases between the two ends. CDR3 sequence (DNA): TGTGCCAGCAGTGAAGTGGGCGAACGGGGCTACACCTTC. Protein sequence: CASSEVGERGYTF.

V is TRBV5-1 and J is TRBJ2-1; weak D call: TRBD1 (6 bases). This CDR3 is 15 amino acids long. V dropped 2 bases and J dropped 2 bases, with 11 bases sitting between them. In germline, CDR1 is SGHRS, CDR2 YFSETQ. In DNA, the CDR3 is TGCGCCAGCAGCTTAGGGGGATGGGCCTACAATGAGCAGTTCTTC. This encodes CASSLGGWAYNEQFF.

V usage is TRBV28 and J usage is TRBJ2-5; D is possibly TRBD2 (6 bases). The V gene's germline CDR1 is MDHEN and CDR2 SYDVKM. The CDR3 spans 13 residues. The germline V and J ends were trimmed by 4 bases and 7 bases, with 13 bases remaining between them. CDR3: CASSSGGAGTQYF. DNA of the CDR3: TGTGCCAGCAGTTCGGGCGGGGCGGGGACCCAGTACTTC.

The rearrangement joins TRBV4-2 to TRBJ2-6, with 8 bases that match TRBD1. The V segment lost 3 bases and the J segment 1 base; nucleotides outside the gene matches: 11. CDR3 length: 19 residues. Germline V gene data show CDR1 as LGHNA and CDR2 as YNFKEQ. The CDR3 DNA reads TGTGCCAGCAGCCACTTACACCGGGACAGGTCATCTGGGGCCAACGTCCTGACTTTC. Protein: CASSHLHRDRSSGANVLTF.

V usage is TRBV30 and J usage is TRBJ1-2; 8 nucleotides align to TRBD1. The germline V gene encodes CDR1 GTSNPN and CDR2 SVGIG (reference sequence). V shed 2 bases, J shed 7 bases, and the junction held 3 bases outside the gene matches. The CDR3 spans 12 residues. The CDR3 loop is CAWSPGQGGYTF. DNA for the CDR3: TGTGCCTGGAGTCCTGGACAGGGTGGCTACACCTTC.